This T cell receptor beta chain was retrieved from a study of T cells in Graves' hyperthyroidism and ophthalmopathy. Study-level information: Peripheral blood samples were taken at initial diagnosis, prior to any treatment.

Study conclusions and caveats: Blood also contained most expanded thyroid clonotypes above 0.001.

The study left out patients who had uncontrolled infection, other autoimmune disease, pregnancy or lactation. Using 10 ml of fresh peripheral blood, PBMCs were prepared. This CDR3 is 14 amino acids long. The ends were cut back, 3 bases at V and 3 bases at J, with 6 bases in the middle. CDR1 SGHAT and CDR2 FQDESV come from the germline V gene (reference sequence). A note on this clonotype: The antigen remains unidentified.

Amplified TCR beta CDR3 regions came from RNA transcripts. Carried out on the TCR CDR3, a first-round RT-PCR used the HTBI primer set. TCRdb ran MiXCR on the multiplex PCR reads and lists one entry per CDR3 protein. The table records approximately 600,000 distinct CDR3 sequences, around 14% of them present only once. Sequences were obtained from blood. The TCR comes from a woman younger than 45 with Graves' hyperthyroidism that later progressed to Graves' ophthalmopathy. This chain links TRBV11-1 with TRBJ2-6; D not resolved. CDR3 in amino acids: CASSFYLGANVLTF. CDR3 coding DNA: TGTGCCAGCAGCTTTTATCTTGGGGCCAACGTCCTGACTTTC.